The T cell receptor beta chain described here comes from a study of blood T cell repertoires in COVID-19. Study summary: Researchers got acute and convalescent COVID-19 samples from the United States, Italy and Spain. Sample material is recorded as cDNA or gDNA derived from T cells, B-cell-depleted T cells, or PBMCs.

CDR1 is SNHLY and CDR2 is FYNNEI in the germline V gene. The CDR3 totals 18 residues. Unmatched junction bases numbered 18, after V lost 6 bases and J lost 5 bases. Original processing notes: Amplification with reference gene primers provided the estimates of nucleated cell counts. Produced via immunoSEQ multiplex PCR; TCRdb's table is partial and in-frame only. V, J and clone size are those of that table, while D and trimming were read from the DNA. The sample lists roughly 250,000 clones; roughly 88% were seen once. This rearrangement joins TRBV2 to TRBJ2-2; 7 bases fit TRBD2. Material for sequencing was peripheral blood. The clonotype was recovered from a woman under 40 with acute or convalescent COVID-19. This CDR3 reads CASRVLREYPLGTGELFF. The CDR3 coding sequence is TGTGCCAGCAGGGTCTTGCGGGAGTATCCCTTAGGGACCGGGGAGCTGTTTTTT.